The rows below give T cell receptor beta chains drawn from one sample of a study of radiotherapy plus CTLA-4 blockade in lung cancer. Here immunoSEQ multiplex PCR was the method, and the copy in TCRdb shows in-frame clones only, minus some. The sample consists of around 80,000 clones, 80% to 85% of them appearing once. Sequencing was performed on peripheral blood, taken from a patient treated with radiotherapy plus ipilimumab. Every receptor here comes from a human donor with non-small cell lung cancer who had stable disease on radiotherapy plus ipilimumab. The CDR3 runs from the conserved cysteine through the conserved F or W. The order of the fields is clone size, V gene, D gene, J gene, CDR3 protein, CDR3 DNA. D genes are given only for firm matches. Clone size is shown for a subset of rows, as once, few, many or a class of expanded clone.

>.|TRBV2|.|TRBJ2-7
CASREGGYEQYF
TGTGCCAGCCGAGAAGGGGGCTACGAGCAGTACTTC
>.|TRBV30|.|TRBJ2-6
CAWVPLRGANVLTF
TGTGCCTGGGTTCCGTTGAGAGGGGCCAACGTCCTGACTTTC
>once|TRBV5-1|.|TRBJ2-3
CASGNDGRSTDTQYF
TGCGCCAGCGGAAACGACGGTAGATCCACAGATACGCAGTATTTT
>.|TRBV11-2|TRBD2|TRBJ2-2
CASSLFGREGKPGELFF
TGTGCCAGCAGCTTATTCGGGCGGGAGGGGAAACCCGGGGAGCTGTTTTTT
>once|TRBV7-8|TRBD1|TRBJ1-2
CASSLGGQTNYGYTF
TGTGCCAGCAGCTTAGGGGGACAGACAAACTATGGCTACACCTTC
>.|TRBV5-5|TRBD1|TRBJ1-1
CASSRQGYTEAFF
TGTGCCAGCAGCAGACAGGGGTACACTGAAGCTTTCTTT
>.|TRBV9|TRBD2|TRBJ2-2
CASSAPGLAGNTGELFF
TGTGCCAGCAGCGCTCCGGGACTAGCGGGAAACACCGGGGAGCTGTTTTTT
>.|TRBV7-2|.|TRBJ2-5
CASSSEVASETQYF
TGTGCCAGCAGCTCAGAGGTTGCGTCGGAGACCCAGTACTTC
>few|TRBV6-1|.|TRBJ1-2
CASSEEGGTYGYTF
TGTGCCAGCAGTGAAGAAGGGGGTACCTATGGCTACACCTTC
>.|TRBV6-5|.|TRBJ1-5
CASSTGISSNQPQHF
TGTGCCAGCAGCACAGGGATCTCGAGCAATCAGCCCCAGCATTTT
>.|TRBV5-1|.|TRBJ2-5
CASSLAVGPFQETQYF
TGCGCCAGCAGCCTGGCTGTGGGACCGTTCCAAGAGACCCAGTACTTC
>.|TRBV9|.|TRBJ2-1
CASSVASGAQLNEQFF
TGTGCCAGCAGCGTAGCCTCGGGGGCCCAGCTCAATGAGCAGTTCTTC
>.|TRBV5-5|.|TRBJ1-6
CASSFGQPNSPLHF
TGTGCCAGCAGCTTCGGACAGCCTAATTCACCCCTCCACTTT
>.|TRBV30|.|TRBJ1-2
CAWRQTPINYGYTF
TGTGCCTGGAGGCAGACACCGATTAACTATGGCTACACCTTC
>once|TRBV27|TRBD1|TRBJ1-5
CASSFDRAGQPQHF
TGTGCCAGCAGTTTTGACAGGGCAGGACAGCCCCAGCATTTT
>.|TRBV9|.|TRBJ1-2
CASSVDGSIPANYGYTF
TGTGCCAGCAGCGTAGACGGTTCGATCCCTGCTAACTATGGCTACACCTTC
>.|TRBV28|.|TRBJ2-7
CASRAGQGLNLYEQYF
TGTGCCAGCAGGGCGGGGCAGGGGTTAAATTTGTACGAGCAGTACTTC
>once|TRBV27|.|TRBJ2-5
CASSRIDLQETQYF
TGTGCCAGCAGTCGAATAGACTTACAAGAGACCCAGTACTTC
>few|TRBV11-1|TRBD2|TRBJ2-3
CASSLGLAGIGADTQYF
TGTGCCAGCAGCTTAGGGCTAGCGGGAATTGGTGCAGATACGCAGTATTTT
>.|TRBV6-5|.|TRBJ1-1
CASTQPGGPSTEAFF
TGTGCCAGCACCCAACCGGGGGGGCCGTCCACTGAAGCTTTCTTC
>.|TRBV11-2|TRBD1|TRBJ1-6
CASSLDKGQNSPLHF
TGTGCCAGCAGCTTAGATAAGGGACAGAATTCACCCCTCCACTTT
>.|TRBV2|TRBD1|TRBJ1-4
CASRFPQGALSTNEKLFF
TGTGCCAGCAGGTTCCCACAGGGGGCCCTATCAACTAATGAAAAACTGTTTTTT
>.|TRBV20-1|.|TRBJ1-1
CSAGGEAFF
TGCAGTGCGGGGGGTGAAGCTTTCTTT
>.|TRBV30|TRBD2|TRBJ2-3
CAWGPSPPGGKGDTQYF
TGTGCCTGGGGTCCCTCCCCTCCGGGGGGGAAAGGGGATACGCAGTATTTT
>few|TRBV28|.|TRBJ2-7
CASSPTFPQSSYEQYF
TGTGCCAGCAGTCCAACCTTCCCTCAGAGCTCCTACGAGCAGTACTTC
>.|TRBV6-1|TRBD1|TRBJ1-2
CASSDSGGNYGYTF
TGTGCCAGCAGTGACTCAGGGGGGAACTATGGCTACACCTTC
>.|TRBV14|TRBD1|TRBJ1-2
CASSQATGGAYYGYTF
TGTGCCAGCAGCCAAGCCACAGGGGGCGCTTACTATGGCTACACCTTC
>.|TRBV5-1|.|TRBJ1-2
CASTVTGYDGYTF
TGCGCCAGCACCGTTACAGGGTACGATGGCTACACCTTC
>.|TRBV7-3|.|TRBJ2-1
CASSPPGPTLGNEQFF
TGTGCCAGCAGCCCACCGGGCCCTACCTTGGGCAATGAGCAGTTCTTC
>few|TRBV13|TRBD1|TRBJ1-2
CASSIVDRGLRGYTF
TGTGCCAGCAGCATCGTGGACAGGGGCCTCCGGGGCTACACCTTC
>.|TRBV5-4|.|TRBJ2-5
CASSFSTAPRETQYF
TGTGCCAGCAGCTTCTCGACAGCCCCGAGGGAGACCCAGTACTTC
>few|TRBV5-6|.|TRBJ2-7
CASSFRYYEQYF
TGTGCCAGCAGCTTTCGATACTACGAGCAGTACTTC